Listed below are T cell receptor beta chains from one sample, sequenced in a study of cytomegalovirus exposure and HLA in healthy donors. Generated by immunoSEQ multiplex PCR, the TCRdb table keeps only in-frame clones and is missing some. The sample includes roughly 99,000 clones, 70% to 85% of them seen just once. The source material was PBMCs. The receptors derive from a male donor in good health and CMV-seronegative. The CDR3 runs from the conserved cysteine through the conserved F or W. Each record gives: J gene, CDR3 length, clone size, V gene, CDR3 protein. Some rows mark clone size as missing; the rest say once, few, many or name a class of expanded clone.

J gene: TRBJ2-5
CDR3 length: 17
clone size: few
V gene: TRBV18
CDR3 protein: CASSPRGRFGDRETQYF

J gene: TRBJ1-2
CDR3 length: 13
clone size: .
V gene: TRBV29-1
CDR3 protein: CSVETGENYGYTF

J gene: TRBJ1-1
CDR3 length: 17
clone size: few
V gene: TRBV7-9
CDR3 protein: CASSPLGRQGLNTEAFF

J gene: TRBJ1-2
CDR3 length: 14
clone size: .
V gene: TRBV15
CDR3 protein: CATNSGTQSRGYTF

J gene: TRBJ1-1
CDR3 length: 14
clone size: .
V gene: TRBV6-5
CDR3 protein: CASSYSGGDTEAFF

J gene: TRBJ1-1
CDR3 length: 18
clone size: .
V gene: TRBV11-2
CDR3 protein: CASSLSPDRGWVNTEAFF

J gene: TRBJ1-2
CDR3 length: 15
clone size: .
V gene: TRBV2
CDR3 protein: CASSEGGRRVLGYTF

J gene: TRBJ2-6
CDR3 length: 17
clone size: few
V gene: TRBV27
CDR3 protein: CASSLSSGRAGANVLTF

J gene: TRBJ1-6
CDR3 length: 14
clone size: .
V gene: TRBV5-1
CDR3 protein: CASSSGLSFSPLHF

J gene: TRBJ1-1
CDR3 length: 14
clone size: .
V gene: TRBV7-9
CDR3 protein: CASSLVRGDTEAFF

J gene: TRBJ2-1
CDR3 length: 15
clone size: .
V gene: TRBV19
CDR3 protein: CASRTGRVSYNEQFF

J gene: TRBJ2-2
CDR3 length: 14
clone size: once
V gene: TRBV7-3
CDR3 protein: CATGQEVGTGELFF

J gene: TRBJ2-1
CDR3 length: 15
clone size: .
V gene: TRBV6-5
CDR3 protein: CASSTLGLAGMEQFF

J gene: TRBJ1-1
CDR3 length: 12
clone size: .
V gene: TRBV6-1
CDR3 protein: CASRRVGGEAFF

J gene: TRBJ2-5
CDR3 length: 12
clone size: .
V gene: TRBV5-1
CDR3 protein: CASSRGMETQYF

J gene: TRBJ2-7
CDR3 length: 14
clone size: few
V gene: TRBV7-9
CDR3 protein: CASRGQGLGYEQYF

J gene: TRBJ2-7
CDR3 length: 16
clone size: .
V gene: TRBV27
CDR3 protein: CASSLSRLAGAYEQYF

J gene: TRBJ2-5
CDR3 length: 14
clone size: .
V gene: TRBV28
CDR3 protein: CASSTDRDQETQYF

J gene: TRBJ2-7
CDR3 length: 15
clone size: .
V gene: TRBV4-1
CDR3 protein: CASSRVLAETYEQYF

J gene: TRBJ2-7
CDR3 length: 14
clone size: once
V gene: TRBV19
CDR3 protein: CASSSTGGGYEQYF

J gene: TRBJ2-1
CDR3 length: 15
clone size: few
V gene: TRBV5-1
CDR3 protein: CASSSSGGAYNEQFF

J gene: TRBJ1-1
CDR3 length: 13
clone size: once
V gene: TRBV29-1
CDR3 protein: CSADRQGLTEAFF

J gene: TRBJ2-7
CDR3 length: 11
clone size: .
V gene: TRBV6-5
CDR3 protein: CATLDSYEQYF

J gene: TRBJ2-1
CDR3 length: 15
clone size: few
V gene: TRBV9
CDR3 protein: CASSPRAGPYNEQFF

J gene: TRBJ1-1
CDR3 length: 13
clone size: few
V gene: TRBV30
CDR3 protein: CAWKPGINTEAFF

J gene: TRBJ2-7
CDR3 length: 12
clone size: .
V gene: TRBV7-6
CDR3 protein: CASRNGGGEQYF

J gene: TRBJ1-4
CDR3 length: 15
clone size: .
V gene: TRBV2
CDR3 protein: CASNRGTATNEKLFF

J gene: TRBJ2-7
CDR3 length: 14
clone size: .
V gene: TRBV7-8
CDR3 protein: CASSLMTDHYEQYF

J gene: TRBJ1-4
CDR3 length: 14
clone size: .
V gene: TRBV4-2
CDR3 protein: CASRWDRVEEKLFF

J gene: .
CDR3 length: 13
clone size: .
V gene: TRBV29-1
CDR3 protein: CSVELADFYEQYF

J gene: TRBJ2-2
CDR3 length: 16
clone size: .
V gene: TRBV6-4
CDR3 protein: CASSDSTAGEAGELFF

J gene: TRBJ2-5
CDR3 length: 15
clone size: .
V gene: TRBV28
CDR3 protein: CASSPRLAPRETQYF

J gene: TRBJ2-3
CDR3 length: 17
clone size: few
V gene: TRBV14
CDR3 protein: CASSLVGLAGFTDTQYF

J gene: TRBJ1-2
CDR3 length: 14
clone size: .
V gene: TRBV19
CDR3 protein: CASRGILRVYGYTF

J gene: TRBJ2-7
CDR3 length: 13
clone size: once
V gene: TRBV5-4
CDR3 protein: CASSAGPHYEQYF

J gene: TRBJ1-2
CDR3 length: 15
clone size: .
V gene: TRBV7-9
CDR3 protein: CASSLEGQGAPGYTF

J gene: TRBJ2-1
CDR3 length: 15
clone size: .
V gene: TRBV6-5
CDR3 protein: CASSYSRPSANEQFF

J gene: TRBJ1-1
CDR3 length: 13
clone size: many
V gene: TRBV5-5
CDR3 protein: CASSLTPNTEAFF

J gene: TRBJ1-5
CDR3 length: 18
clone size: .
V gene: TRBV21-1
CDR3 protein: CASSKGGSGGTSNQPQHF

J gene: TRBJ2-7
CDR3 length: 15
clone size: .
V gene: TRBV5-4
CDR3 protein: CASSAAGTGSYEQYF

J gene: TRBJ2-7
CDR3 length: 14
clone size: few
V gene: TRBV27
CDR3 protein: CASSWTGRTYEQYF

J gene: TRBJ2-1
CDR3 length: 12
clone size: .
V gene: TRBV5-1
CDR3 protein: CASRDSLNEQFF

J gene: TRBJ1-5
CDR3 length: 15
clone size: .
V gene: TRBV19
CDR3 protein: CASSIEGASNQPQHF

J gene: TRBJ2-1
CDR3 length: 11
clone size: .
V gene: TRBV20-1
CDR3 protein: CSASSNNEQFF

J gene: TRBJ1-5
CDR3 length: 14
clone size: .
V gene: TRBV10-3
CDR3 protein: CAISEGGNNQPQHF

J gene: TRBJ2-3
CDR3 length: 15
clone size: .
V gene: TRBV7-9
CDR3 protein: CASSLDGEVTDTQYF

J gene: TRBJ2-7
CDR3 length: 15
clone size: .
V gene: TRBV7-6
CDR3 protein: CASSLVRDRVYEQYF

J gene: TRBJ2-7
CDR3 length: 14
clone size: .
V gene: TRBV7-3
CDR3 protein: CASSPGQGPHEQYF

J gene: TRBJ2-7
CDR3 length: 16
clone size: .
V gene: TRBV18
CDR3 protein: CASSRNEAVMVGEQYF

J gene: TRBJ2-7
CDR3 length: 16
clone size: .
V gene: TRBV27
CDR3 protein: CASSNQTGKGAYEQYF

J gene: TRBJ2-7
CDR3 length: 12
clone size: .
V gene: TRBV6-5
CDR3 protein: CASSGRPYEQYF

J gene: TRBJ1-1
CDR3 length: 12
clone size: once
V gene: TRBV6-5
CDR3 protein: CASSYRGGEAFF

J gene: TRBJ2-7
CDR3 length: 14
clone size: once
V gene: TRBV27
CDR3 protein: CASSRGGFSYEQYF

J gene: TRBJ2-4
CDR3 length: 13
clone size: .
V gene: TRBV27
CDR3 protein: CASSLTVQNIQYF

J gene: TRBJ1-5
CDR3 length: 15
clone size: .
V gene: TRBV2
CDR3 protein: CASRQGEPLNQPQHF

J gene: TRBJ2-7
CDR3 length: 14
clone size: .
V gene: TRBV6-5
CDR3 protein: CASSSPGQPYEQYF

J gene: TRBJ2-3
CDR3 length: 16
clone size: .
V gene: TRBV5-1
CDR3 protein: CASSFTPGGTLDTQYF

J gene: TRBJ2-2
CDR3 length: 15
clone size: .
V gene: TRBV6-4
CDR3 protein: CASSGTSGNTGELFF

J gene: TRBJ1-5
CDR3 length: 13
clone size: few
V gene: TRBV4-1
CDR3 protein: CASSQNRDTPQHF

J gene: TRBJ2-5
CDR3 length: 16
clone size: .
V gene: TRBV5-4
CDR3 protein: CASSSRTSGRSETQYF